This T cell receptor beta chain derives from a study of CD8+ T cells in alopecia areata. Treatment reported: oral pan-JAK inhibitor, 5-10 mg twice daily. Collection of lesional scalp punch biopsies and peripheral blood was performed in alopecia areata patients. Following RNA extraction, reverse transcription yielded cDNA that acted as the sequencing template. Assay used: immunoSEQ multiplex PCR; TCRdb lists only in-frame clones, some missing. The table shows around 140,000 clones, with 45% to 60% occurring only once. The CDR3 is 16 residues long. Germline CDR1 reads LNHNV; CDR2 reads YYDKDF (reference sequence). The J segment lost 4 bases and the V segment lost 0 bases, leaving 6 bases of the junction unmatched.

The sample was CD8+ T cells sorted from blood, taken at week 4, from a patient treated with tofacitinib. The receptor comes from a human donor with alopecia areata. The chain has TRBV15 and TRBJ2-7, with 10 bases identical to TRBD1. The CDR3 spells CATSRDPGTGVYEQYF. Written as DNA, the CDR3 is TGTGCCACCAGCAGAGACCCCGGGACAGGGGTTTACGAGCAGTACTTC.